What follows describes a single T cell receptor beta chain. Germline V gene sequence: CDR1 SGHRS, CDR2 YFSETQ. Trimming cost V 1 base and J 8 bases, with 10 bases left between them. The CDR3 length is 12 residues. Original analysis: From reference gene primer amplification, estimates of nucleated cell counts were derived. Measured with immunoSEQ multiplex PCR; TCRdb has only the in-frame clones, and not every one. V, J and clone size derive from that table, while D and trimming were established from the DNA sequence. The sample has more than 75,000 clones; 70% to 90% are singletons. This entry belongs to a study of blood T cell repertoires in COVID-19. Study-wide context: COVID-19 samples from acute and convalescent phases originated in the United States, Italy and Spain. T cells, B-cell-depleted T cells, or PBMCs supplied cDNA or gDNA.

The receptor comes from a woman between 65 and 79 years old with acute or convalescent COVID-19. The chain is built from TRBV5-1 and TRBJ2-7, with unresolved D. Sequences were obtained from peripheral blood. The CDR3 coding sequence is TGCGCCAGCAGCTTGCGCCTAACTAAGCAGTACGTC. The encoded protein is CASSLRLTKQYV.